The 18 T cell receptor beta chains below were found in one sample sequenced in a study of T cells in women clearing cervical HPV infection. Data came from immunoSEQ multiplex PCR; TCRdb stores just in-frame clones and leaves some out. The sample includes about 39,000 clones. The sample comprised blood buffy coat. The source of these receptors is a woman between 18 and 70 years old with a cervical HPV16 infection that either progressed to CIN3+ or cleared (not recorded which).

Comments on this clone: The read comes to an end 3 residues before the CDR3 does, leaving the germline J gene to fill in the end. This chain links TRBV6-2 or TRBV6-3 with TRBJ1-2, with 7 nucleotides matching TRBD1. The germline V gene has CDR1 MNHEY and CDR2 SVGEGT. CDR3 size: 14 residues. CDR3 in amino acids: CASRIPGQTYDYTF. CDR3 bases read: TGTGCCAGCAGAATACCGGGACAGACCTACGAC.

Worth noting for this clone: The CDR3 end is not reached by the read, which stops 3 residues before it; the germline J gene fills it in. The chain is built from TRBV19 and TRBJ2-5; 10 nucleotides line up with TRBD1. CDR3 size: 17 residues. Germline V gene data show CDR1 as LNHDA and CDR2 as SQIVND (reference sequence). The CDR3 is CASSIQGPGQGRNTQYF. Partial CDR3 DNA: TGTGCCAGTAGTATTCAAGGTCCGGGACAGGGGCGGAATACC.

As regards this clone: The read ends 3 residues early relative to the CDR3; the germline J gene fills the gap. This chain joins TRBV6-2 or TRBV6-3 and TRBJ1-1, with TRBD1 matching over 7 bases. This CDR3 has 14 residues. Germline values: CDR1 MNHEY, CDR2 SVGEGT. The DNA read from the CDR3 is TGTGCCAGCAGTTACTCGACAGGGTCCCGTTGG. It translates to CASSYSTGSRW. In full, the CDR3 reads CASSYSTGSRWAFF.

Concerning this clone: A read error may produce the germline difference seen at one junction end. The read terminates 3 residues before the CDR3 end, so the remaining end is supplied by the germline J gene. This rearrangement joins TRBV20-1 to TRBJ1-3; D remains ambiguous. The CDR3 totals 15 residues. In germline, CDR1 is DFQATT, CDR2 SNEGSKA (reference sequence). CDR3 DNA, as far as it was read: TGCAGTGCTAGAGATATGGCGGGCTCTGGAAACACT. This translates into CSARDMAGSGNT. In full, the CDR3 is CSARDMAGSGNTIYF.

Regarding this clone: The CDR3 extends 3 residues past the end of the read, so its final part is completed from the germline J gene. The chain employs TRBV7-2 and TRBJ2-4, with a possible D match to TRBD2 (5 bases). This CDR3 is built from 13 residues. Germline lookup yields CDR1 SGHTA and CDR2 FQGNSA. The CDR3 bases that were read are TGTGCCAGCAGCTTACAGGCAGACTATGGT. It yields the protein CASSLQADYG. The CDR3 as a whole reads CASSLQADYGQYF. Full variable domain (outside the CDR3, taken from reference TRBV7-2 and TRBJ2-4): GAGVSQSPSNKVTEKGKDVELRCDPISGHTALYWYRQSLGQGLEFLIYFQGNSAPDKSGLPSDRFSAERTGGSVSTLTIQRTQQEDSAVYLCASSLQADYGQYFGAGTRLSVL.

On this clone itself: The read ends 3 residues shy of where the CDR3 ends; the end is completed using the germline J gene. The gene calls are TRBV28 and TRBJ1-1; 8 bases map to TRBD1. V shed 1 base and J 5 bases; nucleotides not matched to a gene: 9. This CDR3 is 16 amino acids long. Germline V gives CDR1 MDHEN, CDR2 SYDVKM. The CDR3 protein is CASSLSAQGASTEAFF. CDR3 bases read: TGTGCCAGCAGTTTATCTGCTCAGGGGGCGAGTACTGAA.

In regard to this clone: The DNA ends 3 residues before the CDR3 does, and the rest of the CDR3 is filled in from the germline J gene. The chain carries TRBV7-9 and TRBJ2-1; 9 bases map to TRBD2. The germline V gene has CDR1 SEHNR and CDR2 FQNEAQ (reference sequence). The V gene end was trimmed by 1 base and the J gene end by 8 bases; junction bases not matched to a gene: 6. The CDR3 runs 15 residues. The CDR3 loop reads CASSLDGGRVDEQFF. Partial CDR3 DNA: TGTGCCAGCAGCTTAGATGGCGGGAGGGTTGATGAG.

As for this clone: The read ends 3 residues shy of where the CDR3 ends; the end is completed using the germline J gene. The chain joins TRBV7-9 to TRBJ2-1; no firm D call. The CDR3 is 13 amino acids. CDR1 and CDR2 from the germline V gene are SEHNR and FQNEAQ (reference sequence). V lost 1 base and J lost 9, with 10 bases in between. The CDR3 DNA, read in part, is TGTGCCAGCAGCTTAGGAGCCATCACTGAG. Its translation: CASSLGAITE. The complete CDR3 reads CASSLGAITEQFF.

A note on this clone: The CDR3 end lies 3 residues beyond the end of the read and is filled in from the germline J gene. The chain carries TRBV19 and TRBJ2-7, with a possible D match to TRBD1 (5 bases). Germline CDR1 LNHDA, CDR2 SQIVND (reference sequence). The V end lost 3 bases, the J end lost 2 bases, and 14 bases lay between the germline ends. The CDR3 covers 15 residues. Partial CDR3 DNA: TGTGCCAGTAGTATCGGGTACCAGGGAACCTACGAG. The encoded protein is CASSIGYQGTYE. The CDR3 in its entirety is CASSIGYQGTYEQYF.

As regards this clone: Read coverage stops 3 residues before the CDR3 terminus; the germline J gene supplies the remainder. V and J are TRBV12-3 or TRBV12-4 and TRBJ2-3, with no clear D. The CDR3 length is 12 residues. Between the trimmed V and J ends, which lost 3 bases and 1 base, there was a span of 2 bases. The sequenced CDR3 bases are TGTGCCAGCAGTTTCGGCACAGATACG. Its translation: CASSFGTDT. The CDR3 in full is CASSFGTDTQYF.

To note about this clone: The read is 3 residues too short to cover the CDR3 end, so that end is filled in from the germline J gene. The genes are TRBV5-1 and TRBJ1-2, with TRBD1 as a possible D gene (5 bases). Per the germline V gene, CDR1 is SGHRS and CDR2 is YFSETQ. This CDR3 comprises 14 residues. CDR3 DNA, as far as it was read: TGCGCCAGCAGCTTGGGTGACAGAGCCTACGAC. It codes for CASSLGDRAYD. The full-length CDR3 reads as CASSLGDRAYDYTF.

As concerns this clone: The missing CDR3 end, 3 residues past where the read stops, is filled in from the germline J gene. The chain links TRBV18 to TRBJ2-3; 8 positions match TRBD2. This CDR3 spans 16 amino acids. Germline V gene sequence: CDR1 KGHSH, CDR2 LQKENI. Trimming at V came to 6 bases and at J to 5 bases, leaving 13 bases not matched to a gene. CDR3 sequence reads: CASSEQDPRGGDTQYF. CDR3 bases read: TGTGCCAGCTCGGAGCAGGACCCTCGGGGGGGAGATACG. The whole variable domain, remainder taken from reference TRBV18 and TRBJ2-3, is NAGVMQNPRHLVRRRGQEARLRCSPMKGHSHVYWYRQLPEEGLKFMVYLQKENIIDESGMPKERFSAEFPKEGPSILRIQQVVRGDSAAYFCASSEQDPRGGDTQYFGPGTRLTVL.

Details on this clone: The read falls 3 residues short of the CDR3 end, and the missing part is taken from the germline J gene. V and J are TRBV18 and TRBJ2-2; TRBD1 might be the D (5 bases). The CDR3 has 15 amino acids. Germline V gene sequence: CDR1 KGHSH, CDR2 LQKENI. The CDR3 loop reads CASSPSFAGANVLFF. The CDR3 bases that were read are TGTGCCAGCTCACCATCATTCGCTGGGGCCAACGTG.

Points on this clone: Read data end 3 residues before the CDR3 end; the end is taken from the germline J gene. The chain employs TRBV11-2 and TRBJ2-7; 8 bases match TRBD2. Germline V gives CDR1 SGHAT, CDR2 FQNNGV. The CDR3 has 15 amino acids. V trimming: 0 bases; J trimming: 3 bases; junction bases outside the gene matches: 4. The CDR3 sequence: CASSLERGAHYEQYF. The CDR3 bases that were read are TGTGCCAGCAGCTTAGAGCGGGGGGCGCACTACGAG.

As to this clone: The read finishes 3 residues shy of the CDR3 end, and the germline J gene is used to complete it. The chain couples TRBV19 to TRBJ2-1; 7 bases are shared with TRBD2. The germline V gene has CDR1 LNHDA and CDR2 SQIVND (reference sequence). The V gene end was trimmed by 10 bases and the J gene end by 7 bases; junction bases not matched to a gene: 16. The CDR3 runs to 15 residues. This CDR3 reads CATSTGTGGKNEQFF. The CDR3 DNA, read in part, is TGTGCCACCTCCACGGGGACGGGGGGAAAGAATGAG.

On this clone itself: The read stops 3 residues short of the end of the CDR3; the missing end is completed from the germline J gene. The chain employs TRBV2 and TRBJ2-3, with D perhaps matching TRBD1 (6 bases). Germline loops: CDR1 SNHLY, CDR2 FYNNEI. The CDR3 covers 14 residues. CDR3 amino acids: CASSEQGRNQPQYF. The CDR3 bases that were read are TGTGCCAGCAGTGAACAGGGGCGGAATCAGCCG.

Notes on this clone: The read ends 3 residues shy of where the CDR3 ends; the end is completed using the germline J gene. The chain has TRBV12-3 or TRBV12-4 and TRBJ1-2; 8 nucleotides match TRBD1. The CDR3 consists of 16 residues. The V and J ends lost 5 bases and 2 bases, in that order; junction bases with no gene match: 10. The DNA read from the CDR3 is TGTGCCAGCAGTCCTCGGACAGGGCGGGGCAACTATGGC. The encoded protein is CASSPRTGRGNYG. The entire CDR3 is CASSPRTGRGNYGYTF.

As regards this clone: The read ends 3 residues early relative to the CDR3; the germline J gene fills the gap. The chain joins TRBV19 to TRBJ1-4; the match to TRBD1 covers 7 bases. The V segment lost 10 bases and the J segment 10 bases; nucleotides outside the gene matches: 18. The length of the CDR3 is 15 residues. The germline V gene has CDR1 LNHDA and CDR2 SQIVND (reference sequence). The covered CDR3 bases are TGTGCCACCAAAGACAGGGCCTCGTATAGGGGAAAA. Amino acids: CATKDRASYRGK. The whole CDR3 protein is CATKDRASYRGKLFF. Full variable domain (missing parts from reference TRBV19 and TRBJ1-4): DGGITQSPKYLFRKEGQNVTLSCEQNLNHDAMYWYRQDPGQGLRLIYYSQIVNDFQKGDIAEGYSVSREKKESFPLTVTSAQKNPTAFYLCATKDRASYRGKLFFGSGTQLSVL.